Included here is one T cell receptor (beta chain) sequence, with context. This sample was taken from a study of T cell repertoires and Cas9 in healthy adults. Only in-frame clones appear in the TCRdb table, and some are missing; sequencing was by immunoSEQ multiplex PCR. The sample shows about 22,000 clones, about 90% of them seen only once. Germline V lookup: CDR1 SGHNT, CDR2 YYREEE (reference sequence). The CDR3 is made up of 12 amino acids. V was clipped by 4 bases and J by 9 bases, with 8 bases between them. The genes are TRBV5-4 and TRBJ1-6; D uncertain. Sequences were obtained from CD4+ effector T cells (CD127+, CD25-, CD137-, CD154-) from PBMCs; culture status not recorded. The receptor's source is a human donor in good health. CDR3 sequence: CASSPSGSPLHF. The CDR3 DNA reads TGTGCCAGCAGCCCTTCCGGTTCACCCCTCCACTTT.